This TCR beta chain was recorded in a study of shared clonotypes between healthy human individuals. Germline V gene data show CDR1 as SEHNR and CDR2 as FQNEAQ (reference sequence). The V end was cut by 5 bases, the J end by 6 bases, with 20 bases between. The CDR3 has 15 residues. Data came from immunoSEQ multiplex PCR; TCRdb stores just in-frame clones and leaves some out. The repertoire has about 2.3 million clones, approximately 93% of them found once; the top ten carry about 0.39%. Donors comprised only Caucasian adults living in Nashville, Tennessee. The rearrangement uses TRBV7-9 and TRBJ2-7; no clear D gene. The sequence was obtained from a man in his late teens or twenties in good health. Some clones in this sample may be carry-over from other donors' samples. The sample comprised naive CD4+ T cells from PBMCs. As for subset: CD45RA+ positively selected. CDR3 in DNA: TGTGCCAGCAGCCCCGACACCTTGCAGTGGGGCGAGCAGTACTTC. Its translation: CASSPDTLQWGEQYF.